This T cell receptor (beta chain) was profiled in a study of blood T cell repertoires in COVID-19. The overall study: The study drew acute and convalescent COVID-19 samples from the United States, Italy and Spain. PBMCs, B-cell-depleted T cells, or T cells provided the cDNA or gDNA that made up the material.

Germline CDR1 LGHDT, CDR2 YNNKEL (reference sequence). This CDR3 has 17 amino acids. V shed 3 bases and J 4 bases; nucleotides not matched to a gene: 4. Original handling: Amplification with reference gene primers provided the estimates of nucleated cell counts. Here immunoSEQ multiplex PCR was the method, and the copy in TCRdb shows in-frame clones only, minus some. That table is the source of V, J and clone size, and D and trimming were worked out from the DNA. This table has 100,000 to 150,000 clones, roughly 83% appearing once. The receptor was isolated from a woman in her forties or fifties with acute or convalescent COVID-19. The V gene is TRBV3-1 (or the pseudogene TRBV3-2), the J gene TRBJ2-6; TRBD1 aligns across 12 bases. Sequencing was performed on peripheral blood. CDR3 DNA: TGTGCCAGCAGCCAGGGGACAGGGGGCGCGGGGGCCAACGTCCTGACTTTC. Amino acids: CASSQGTGGAGANVLTF.